This passage covers 23 T cell receptor beta chains from one sample sequenced in a study of CD8 T cells in ankylosing spondylitis. TCRdb processed the 5' RACE reads anew with MiXCR; each CDR3 protein has one entry. Here the sample spans 250,000 or so distinct CDR3 sequences, 10% being singletons. Sequencing was carried out using blood, either unsorted or a sorted T cell fraction (not recorded which). These receptors were obtained from a male donor with ankylosing spondylitis or in good health (not recorded which).

In its sample, this clonotype was seen a few times. This rearrangement joins TRBV7-9 to TRBJ2-1, with 8 positions matching TRBD2. The CDR3 runs to 14 residues. CDR1 is SEHNR and CDR2 is FQNEAQ in the germline V gene (reference sequence). Unmatched junction bases numbered 7, after V lost 11 bases and J lost 1 base. The CDR3 region is CAGRGGGSYNEQFF. The CDR3 DNA sequence: TGTGCCGGCCGGGGGGGCGGGTCCTACAATGAGCAGTTCTTC.

This clonotype has at least ten counts. The rearrangement uses TRBV3-1 and TRBJ2-1; a possible D gene is TRBD2 (6 bases). Trimming left V 1 base short and J 2 bases short, with 6 bases between. The CDR3 extends over 14 amino acids. Germline CDR1 is LGHDT and CDR2 is YNNKEL (reference sequence). The CDR3 DNA reads as TGTGCCAGCAGCCAAGCGGGGGCCTACAATGAGCAGTTCTTC. This gives the protein CASSQAGAYNEQFF.

This rearrangement joins TRBV5-1 to TRBJ1-1; 8 bases fit TRBD1. The CDR3 is 15 residues long. CDR1 and CDR2 from the germline V gene are SGHRS and YFSETQ. Trimming at V came to 3 bases and at J to 2 bases, leaving 6 bases not matched to a gene. The CDR3 sequence is CASSYDGQGNTEAFF. The CDR3 nucleotides are TGCGCCAGCAGCTACGACGGACAGGGAAACACTGAAGCTTTCTTT.

This clonotype was seen ten or more times. The chain links TRBV4-1 to TRBJ2-5; D remains unclear. Per germline, CDR1 MGHRA and CDR2 YSYEKL. The CDR3 contains 13 residues. Trimming removed 4 bases from V and 5 bases from J, with 11 bases in between. The CDR3 region is CASSPRDGETQYF. The CDR3 DNA is TGCGCCAGCAGCCCCAGAGACGGGGAGACCCAGTACTTC.

This clonotype occurred many times. The genes are TRBV6-1 and TRBJ1-6; D unresolved. The germline gives CDR1 MNHNS, CDR2 SASEGT. Trimming took 1 base from V and 11 from J, leaving 9 bases between them. The CDR3 has 13 amino acids. CDR3 in DNA: TGTGCCAGCAGTGAAGTGGCCCGGCCACCCCTCCACTTT. Translated: CASSEVARPPLHF.

This clonotype has a count of ten or more. The chain carries TRBV27 and TRBJ1-2, with unresolved D. The CDR3 is 15 amino acids. Per germline, CDR1 MNHEY and CDR2 SMNVEV (reference sequence). Trimming removed 5 bases at V and 7 bases at J, with 20 bases between. In DNA form, the CDR3 reads TGTGCCAGCAGTCCCCTCCCCACCGGGTTGGGTGGCTACACCTTC. This sequence encodes CASSPLPTGLGGYTF.

This clonotype was detected ten times or more. The chain links TRBV10-3 to TRBJ2-2; D is possibly TRBD2 (7 bases). The ends were cut back, 11 bases at V and 4 bases at J, with 14 bases in the middle. Per germline, CDR1 ENHRY and CDR2 SYGVKD. The CDR3 contains 13 residues. CDR3 nucleotides: TGTGCCGCCCGGGCGGGGGCCACCGGGGAGCTGTTTTTT. It is translated as CAARAGATGELFF.

This clonotype was counted at least ten times. The V and J genes are TRBV10-3 and TRBJ2-1, with a weak D call TRBD2 (5 bases). The CDR3 sequence is 12 residues long. V lost 6 bases, J lost 3 bases, and 6 bases lay in between. Germline V gives CDR1 ENHRY, CDR2 SYGVKD. In DNA form, the CDR3 reads TGTGCCATCAGCGGGGACTACAATGAGCAGTTCTTC. Translated, it gives CAISGDYNEQFF.

This clonotype was picked up many times. V gene TRBV27 combines with J gene TRBJ2-3; possible D gene TRBD2, 6 bases. CDR3 size: 17 residues. Trimming removed 6 bases from V and 0 bases from J, with 19 bases in between. The germline gives CDR1 MNHEY, CDR2 SMNVEV (reference sequence). In DNA, the CDR3 is TGTGCCAGCAGGGCAGGCTTGGGACTGCTCAGCACAGATACGCAGTATTTT. This sequence encodes CASRAGLGLLSTDTQYF.

This clonotype was seen many times. J is TRBJ2-5 and V is TRBV6-1, with 7 bases matching TRBD1. The CDR3 runs 15 residues. V lost 5 bases, J lost 0 bases, and 6 bases stayed unmatched. Germline CDR1 and CDR2: MNHNS and SASEGT. DNA for the CDR3: TGTGCCAGCAGTAGAGGGACAGCGTACCAAGAGACCCAGTACTTC. It translates to CASSRGTAYQETQYF.

This clonotype showed up just a few times. This chain uses TRBV30 with TRBJ1-5; D is perhaps TRBD1 (5 bases). V dropped 3 bases and J dropped 6 bases, with 15 bases sitting between them. The CDR3 extends over 14 amino acids. Germline V gene lookup returns CDR1 GTSNPN and CDR2 SVGIG (reference sequence). For the CDR3, the DNA is TGTGCCTGGAGAGACAGCGGGGAGATTCAGCCCCAGCATTTT. Protein product: CAWRDSGEIQPQHF.

CDR3 nucleotides: TGTGCCATCACTGACCGTGCCCAGGACAGGGTGGGCCAGCCCCAGCATTTT. It is translated as CAITDRAQDRVGQPQHF. The genes are TRBV10-3 and TRBJ1-5, with 8 bases lining up with TRBD1. J was trimmed by 7 bases and V by 7 bases; bases with no gene match: 18. CDR1 and CDR2 from the germline V gene are ENHRY and SYGVKD. The CDR3 totals 17 residues.

This clonotype was counted ten times or more. The chain is built from TRBV6-5 and TRBJ2-7; 7 bases fit TRBD1. The V and J ends lost 5 bases and 7 bases, in that order; junction bases with no gene match: 11. CDR3 length: 14 residues. Germline V gives CDR1 MNHEY, CDR2 SVGAGI. The CDR3 loop is CASSNQFPGGEQYF. In DNA, the CDR3 is TGTGCCAGCAGTAACCAATTCCCAGGGGGAGAGCAGTACTTC.

This clonotype occurred many times. The chain has TRBV20-1 and TRBJ2-7; 7 bases line up with TRBD1. This CDR3 is built from 15 residues. V lost 1 base to trimming and J lost 0 bases; unmatched junction nucleotides: 6. The germline gives CDR1 DFQATT, CDR2 SNEGSKA (reference sequence). The CDR3 coding sequence is TGCAGTGCTAGAGGGGACAGCTCATCCTCCTACGAGCAGTACTTC. Translating it yields CSARGDSSSSYEQYF.

This clonotype was recorded many times. The rearrangement links TRBV30 to TRBJ1-2; TRBD1 agrees at 7 bases. CDR3 length: 13 amino acids. V dropped 3 bases and J dropped 3; count of bases not matched to a gene: 4. Germline values: CDR1 GTSNPN, CDR2 SVGIG (reference sequence). In DNA, the CDR3 is TGTGCCTGGAGCCGAGGGGGCGACTATGGCTACACCTTC. Its translation is CAWSRGGDYGYTF.

This clonotype occurred many times. V usage is TRBV6-5 and J usage is TRBJ2-7; TRBD1 might be the D (6 bases). The germline V gene encodes CDR1 MNHEY and CDR2 SVGAGI. The CDR3 spans 17 residues. Trimming took off 3 bases at V and 3 bases at J, with 21 bases between the two ends. This chain's CDR3 is CASSYLAVPGVYYEQYF. CDR3 nucleotides: TGTGCCAGCAGTTATCTCGCGGTCCCAGGGGTTTACTACGAGCAGTACTTC.

This clonotype showed up many times. This chain joins TRBV20-1 and TRBJ1-5, with 8 bases lining up with TRBD1. This CDR3 has 14 residues. CDR1 and CDR2 from the germline V gene are DFQATT and SNEGSKA (reference sequence). The V and J ends lost 1 base and 6 bases, in that order; junction bases with no gene match: 5. The CDR3 DNA reads TGCAGTGCTAGAGGGGGAGACAGGGGTCAGCCCCAGCATTTT. Translation gives CSARGGDRGQPQHF.

This clonotype was detected ten times or more. This rearrangement joins TRBV12-3 or TRBV12-4 to TRBJ1-6, with D possibly being TRBD1 (5 bases). CDR3 length: 14 amino acids. V was shortened by 4 bases and J by 5 bases, with 9 bases between the two germline ends. Here the CDR3 reads CASSSGAHNSPLHF. CDR3 nucleotides: TGTGCCAGCAGTTCCGGGGCCCATAATTCACCCCTCCACTTT.

This clonotype was picked up many times. The V gene is TRBV11-2, the J gene TRBJ2-2; no definite D call. Trimming removed 1 base at V and 6 bases at J, with 9 bases between. Germline-derived CDR1 and CDR2 are SGHAT and FQNNGV. This CDR3 is built from 14 residues. The CDR3: CASSLVARAGELFF. The CDR3 DNA is TGTGCCAGCAGCTTAGTAGCTCGGGCCGGGGAGCTGTTTTTT.

In this sample, this clonotype turned up many times. The CDR3 spells CASSLAGTPLGNTIYF. CDR3 bases: TGCGCCAGCAGCTTGGCCGGAACACCTTTGGGAAACACCATATATTTT. The chain has TRBV5-1 and TRBJ1-3; D remains unclear. Trimming left V 0 bases short and J 4 bases short, with 14 bases between. Looked up from germline, CDR1 is SGHRS and CDR2 is YFSETQ. This CDR3 has 16 residues.

This clonotype was observed at least ten times. This sequence joins TRBV6-5 and TRBJ1-6; D call uncertain. The CDR3 is made up of 16 amino acids. Between the trimmed V and J ends, which lost 4 bases and 8 bases, there was a span of 18 bases. Germline-derived CDR1 and CDR2 are MNHEY and SVGAGI. CDR3 in amino acids: CASSSRGWSNDSPLHF. DNA for the CDR3: TGTGCCAGCAGTTCTCGTGGTTGGAGTAATGATTCACCCCTCCACTTT.

With respect to this clonotype: A single base separates this from a much larger clone, so it may be a read error. The genes are TRBV11-2 and TRBJ2-4; no firm D call. This CDR3 comprises 13 residues. Germline loops: CDR1 SGHAT, CDR2 FQNNGV. Trimming took 3 bases from V and 2 from J, leaving 5 bases between them. Here the CDR3 reads CASSLSSKNIQYF. Here the CDR3 DNA reads TGTGCCAGCAGCTTGTCGTCCAAAAACATTCAGTACTTC.

Many counts were recorded for this clonotype. The V and J genes are TRBV12-3 or TRBV12-4 and TRBJ2-2; the D is unclear. Deletions cut 6 bases from V and 0 bases from J, with 8 bases between. The CDR3 sequence is 14 residues long. The CDR3 is CASSPLSNTGELFF. The DNA of the CDR3 is TGTGCCAGCAGCCCCCTATCGAACACCGGGGAGCTGTTTTTT.